This passage covers 26 T cell receptor beta chains from one sample sequenced in a study of T cells in tuberculosis. Data came from immunoSEQ multiplex PCR; TCRdb stores just in-frame clones and leaves some out. The table records 30,000 to 40,000 clones, 80% to 95% of them present only once. Sequencing was performed on PBMCs. The source is a donor aged 10 to 29 with latent tuberculosis or without tuberculosis infection.

This sequence joins TRBV11-2 and TRBJ2-2; 7 bases map to TRBD2. This CDR3 has 16 residues. V gave up 2 bases and J gave up 7 bases; unmatched junction bases: 10. Germline V lookup: CDR1 SGHAT, CDR2 FQNNGV. In DNA form, the CDR3 reads TGTGCCAGCAGCTTATTCCCGGGAGGATATAGCGGGGAGCTGTTTTTT. This sequence encodes CASSLFPGGYSGELFF.

V is TRBV29-1 and J is TRBJ1-2; 7 bases match TRBD1. CDR1 SQVTM and CDR2 ANQGSEA come from the germline V gene. The V and J ends lost 2 bases and 2 bases, in that order; junction bases with no gene match: 8. The CDR3 sequence is 15 residues long. CDR3: CSVETERGPNYGYTF. The CDR3 DNA reads TGCAGCGTTGAAACTGAAAGGGGGCCAAACTATGGCTACACCTTC.

The chain recombines TRBV25-1 with TRBJ1-4, with D possibly matching TRBD1 (6 bases). The length of the CDR3 is 14 residues. Trimming removed 7 bases at V and 4 bases at J, with 13 bases between. The germline V gene encodes CDR1 MGHDK and CDR2 SYGVNS. The DNA for the CDR3 is TGTGCCAGCACCGCGGGGGCTTATAATGAAAAACTGTTTTTT. Its protein is CASTAGAYNEKLFF. Supplemented by reference TRBV25-1 and TRBJ1-4, the full variable domain reads EADIYQTPRYLVIGTGKKITLECSQTMGHDKMYWYQQDPGMELHLIHYSYGVNSTEKGDLSSESTVSRIRTEHFPLTLESARPSHTSQYLCASTAGAYNEKLFFGSGTQLSVL.

The chain links TRBV19 to TRBJ1-1, with D possibly TRBD1 on 5 matching bases. V gave up 8 bases and J gave up 4 bases, with 14 bases separating them. CDR3 size: 13 residues. Germline CDR1 and CDR2: LNHDA and SQIVND (reference sequence). The CDR3 is CASRYQGRTEAFF. The CDR3 coding sequence is TGTGCCAGTCGTTATCAGGGCCGCACTGAAGCTTTCTTT.

The chain carries TRBV27 and TRBJ2-5; TRBD2 aligns across 10 bases. V shed 2 bases and J 14 bases; nucleotides not matched to a gene: 14. From germline, CDR1 is MNHEY and CDR2 SMNVEV (reference sequence). The CDR3 extends over 15 amino acids. The CDR3 sequence is CASSLGRLAGAQFYF. CDR3 sequence (DNA): TGTGCCAGCAGTTTAGGTCGGCTAGCGGGGGCCCAGTTTTACTTC.

The chain has TRBV30 and TRBJ1-2; D is perhaps TRBD1 (6 bases). The germline V and J ends were trimmed by 2 bases and 4 bases, with 11 bases remaining between them. The CDR3 loop spans 13 amino acids. Germline V gene lookup returns CDR1 GTSNPN and CDR2 SVGIG (reference sequence). The CDR3 bases are TGTGCCTGGAGTAGGACAGCTTCCTATGGCTACACCTTC. Translated: CAWSRTASYGYTF.

V gene TRBV6-6 combines with J gene TRBJ2-7; 7 bases agree with TRBD2. Germline assignment: CDR1 MNHNY and CDR2 SVGAGI (reference sequence). The CDR3 sequence is 16 residues long. V lost 2 bases to trimming and J lost 0 bases; unmatched junction nucleotides: 7. The CDR3 reads CASSYVGGGGSYEQYF. DNA for the CDR3: TGTGCCAGCAGTTACGTTGGCGGGGGTGGCTCCTACGAGCAGTACTTC.

The V and J genes are TRBV7-2 and TRBJ2-2, with D uncertain. Deletions cut 1 base from V and 0 bases from J, with 6 bases between. This CDR3 comprises 15 residues. From germline, CDR1 is SGHTA and CDR2 FQGNSA. Here the CDR3 reads CASSLGQANTGELFF. The DNA of the CDR3 is TGTGCCAGCAGCTTAGGCCAGGCGAACACCGGGGAGCTGTTTTTT.

The chain carries TRBV4-2 and TRBJ2-7, with 8 bases aligning to TRBD2. Germline-derived CDR1 and CDR2 are LGHNA and YNFKEQ. There are 15 residues in the CDR3. V lost 4 bases, J lost 3 bases, and 8 bases stayed unmatched. CDR3 DNA sequence: TGTGCCAGCAGCCCCACGGCGGGAGGAGGCTACGAGCAGTACTTC. It is translated as CASSPTAGGGYEQYF.

This clone was found a few times. This rearrangement joins TRBV4-1 to TRBJ2-4; possibly TRBD2 for D (5 bases). The CDR3 is 15 residues long. Germline V gene sequence: CDR1 MGHRA, CDR2 YSYEKL. The V and J ends lost 2 bases and 0 bases respectively, with 8 bases between them. CDR3 region: CASSQRTEAKNIQYF. CDR3 sequence (DNA): TGCGCCAGCAGCCAAAGGACTGAAGCCAAAAACATTCAGTACTTC.

This clone appeared once. This rearrangement joins TRBV7-2 to TRBJ1-4; D is uncertain. V was trimmed by 2 bases and J by 3 bases, leaving 4 bases between them. CDR3 length: 13 residues. CDR1 is SGHTA, CDR2 FQGNSA, per germline. CDR3 DNA sequence: TGTGCCAGCAGCTTACTAGCTAATGAAAAACTGTTTTTT. Translation: CASSLLANEKLFF.

The chain uses TRBV5-1 and TRBJ1-2; the D is unclear. Trimming pared 0 bases from V and 3 bases from J, leaving 12 bases between. The CDR3 runs to 15 residues. Germline CDR1 is SGHRS and CDR2 is YFSETQ. The CDR3 sequence: CASSLGRSKDYGYTF. The CDR3 DNA follows: TGCGCCAGCAGCTTGGGGAGGTCTAAGGACTATGGCTACACCTTC.

The rearrangement links TRBV7-7 to TRBJ2-2; D possibly corresponds to TRBD1 (6 bases). Trimming took off 6 bases at V and 7 bases at J, with 12 bases between the two ends. CDR1 SSHAT and CDR2 FNYEAQ come from the germline V gene (reference sequence). The CDR3 sequence is 13 residues long. In DNA form, the CDR3 reads TGTGCCAGCAGTCTTACAGGGATCGGGGAGCTGTTTTTT. Its translation is CASSLTGIGELFF.

This sequence joins TRBV28 and TRBJ2-5, with D perhaps TRBD2 (6 bases). CDR3 length equals 12 residues. The germline V and J ends were trimmed by 6 bases and 5 bases, with 10 bases remaining between them. Germline V gene lookup returns CDR1 MDHEN and CDR2 SYDVKM. The CDR3 is CASRGGWETQYF. In nucleotides, the CDR3 is TGTGCCAGCAGGGGGGGTTGGGAGACCCAGTACTTC.

This clone was seen a single time. The genes are TRBV7-9 and TRBJ1-2; D unclear. V shed 2 bases and J shed 1 base, with 5 bases lying between them. CDR3 length: 13 residues. Germline V CDR1 and CDR2: SEHNR, FQNEAQ (reference sequence). The CDR3 sequence is CASSLISNYGYTF. The CDR3 nucleotides read TGTGCCAGCAGCTTAATCAGTAACTATGGCTACACCTTC.

The chain uses TRBV4-1 and TRBJ2-3, with 14 bases identical to TRBD2. The CDR3 totals 18 residues. V lost 3 bases, J lost 3 bases, and 8 bases stayed unmatched. CDR1 is MGHRA, CDR2 YSYEKL, per germline. CDR3 nucleotides: TGCGCCAGCAGCCAGAGCAGACTAGCGGGAGGGAGTACAGATACGCAGTATTTT. This gives the protein CASSQSRLAGGSTDTQYF.

The J gene is TRBJ2-7, the V gene TRBV6-5; D uncertain. Germline CDR1 is MNHEY and CDR2 is SVGAGI. The CDR3 contains 14 residues. V lost 2 bases and J 2 bases, leaving 10 bases between the germline ends. Written as DNA, the CDR3 is TGTGCCAGCAGTTACACGAGGTTAACCTACGAGCAGTACTTC. This encodes CASSYTRLTYEQYF.

The chain recombines TRBV7-9 with TRBJ2-2; unclear D gene. Trimming stripped 7 bases from V and 8 bases from J, with 11 bases between. The CDR3 loop spans 12 amino acids. The germline CDR1 and CDR2 sequences are SEHNR and FQNEAQ (reference sequence). The CDR3 sequence is CASTSLGGELFF. The CDR3 DNA sequence: TGTGCCAGCACATCCCTAGGAGGGGAGCTGTTTTTT. Variable domain in full (rest from reference TRBV7-9 and TRBJ2-2): DTGVSQNPRHKITKRGQNVTFRCDPISEHNRLYWYRQTLGQGPEFLTYFQNEAQLEKSRLLSDRFSAERPKGSFSTLEIQRTEQGDSAMYLCASTSLGGELFFGEGSRLTVL.

The chain combines TRBV7-9 with TRBJ1-1; TRBD1 is a possible D gene (6 bases). The CDR3 extends over 16 amino acids. CDR1 is SEHNR, CDR2 FQNEAQ, per germline (reference sequence). The V gene lost 2 bases and the J gene lost 6 bases, with 19 bases spanning the gap. The CDR3 sequence is CASSLISAGAWAEAFF. The CDR3 DNA sequence: TGTGCCAGCAGCTTAATCTCCGCAGGGGCGTGGGCTGAAGCTTTCTTT.

V is TRBV7-8 and J is TRBJ2-1; no clear D. The V end lost 3 bases, the J end lost 6 bases, and 9 bases lay between the germline ends. CDR3 size: 13 residues. Germline V gene data show CDR1 as SGHVS and CDR2 as FQNEAQ. The CDR3 DNA sequence: TGTGCCAGCAGCTTTCACTCCCCCAATGAGCAGTTCTTC. As protein: CASSFHSPNEQFF.

A few counts support this clone. The chain is built from TRBV9 and TRBJ2-1; weak D call: TRBD2 (6 bases). This CDR3 region has 15 residues. Germline CDR1 and CDR2: SGDLS and YYNGEE. Trimming stripped 2 bases from V and 2 bases from J, with 11 bases between. The CDR3 reads CASSVSGRPYNEQFF. The CDR3 DNA reads as TGTGCCAGCAGCGTCTCCGGGAGACCCTACAATGAGCAGTTCTTC.

The gene calls are TRBV19 and TRBJ1-1, with 10 bases fitting TRBD1. Germline V gives CDR1 LNHDA, CDR2 SQIVND (reference sequence). This CDR3 region has 15 residues. The J segment lost 3 bases and the V segment lost 3 bases, leaving 4 bases of the junction unmatched. For the CDR3, the DNA is TGTGCCAGTAGTATTCTGGGACAGGGGCACACTGAAGCTTTCTTT. It is translated as CASSILGQGHTEAFF.

The rearrangement uses TRBV27 and TRBJ2-5, with 12 positions matching TRBD2. J gave up 2 bases and V 4 bases, and 8 bases lay outside the gene matches. The CDR3 runs to 17 residues. CDR1 is MNHEY, CDR2 SMNVEV, per germline (reference sequence). CDR3 amino acids: CASSSLAGGPEQETQYF. The CDR3 nucleotides read TGTGCCAGCAGTTCCCTAGCGGGAGGGCCGGAACAAGAGACCCAGTACTTC.

The rearrangement uses TRBV28 and TRBJ2-2, with D perhaps matching TRBD1 (5 bases). Germline CDR1 MDHEN, CDR2 SYDVKM. Trimming took 1 base from V and 6 from J, leaving 9 bases between them. The CDR3 sequence is 14 residues long. CDR3 coding DNA: TGTGCCAGCAGTTTATATCAGGGCCCCGGGGAGCTGTTTTTT. Residues: CASSLYQGPGELFF.

The rearrangement uses TRBV27 and TRBJ2-1; 10 bases are shared with TRBD1. The germline gives CDR1 MNHEY, CDR2 SMNVEV (reference sequence). V trimming: 5 bases; J trimming: 4 bases; junction bases outside the gene matches: 8. The CDR3 is made up of 16 amino acids. For the CDR3, the DNA is TGTGCCAGCAGTCCCCTCGGGGACAGGGGTTACAATGAGCAGTTCTTC. It translates to CASSPLGDRGYNEQFF.

This chain links TRBV7-8 with TRBJ2-3; the D gene is possibly TRBD1 (7 bases). Germline V gives CDR1 SGHVS, CDR2 FQNEAQ. Trimming took off 1 base at V and 4 bases at J, with 15 bases between the two ends. The CDR3 is 16 amino acids. CDR3 DNA sequence: TGTGCCAGCAGCTTAGTTGCCAGGGGGGACCCAGATACGCAGTATTTT. Its translation is CASSLVARGDPDTQYF.